The rows below give T cell receptor beta chains drawn from one sample of a study of Graves' ophthalmopathy and Graves' hyperthyroidism. TCRdb re-called the multiplex PCR reads with MiXCR, one entry per CDR3 protein. The sample contains fewer than 250,000 distinct CDR3 sequences, 25% to 30% of which appear only once. The sample was peripheral blood. Source of these receptors: a man between 45 and 60 years old with Graves' ophthalmopathy. CDR3s include the opening cysteine and the closing phenylalanine or tryptophan. The order of the fields is V gene, clone size, D gene, J gene, CDR3 protein, CDR3 DNA. The D gene is left open where the match is weak. A clone size is listed for some rows: how often the clone was seen (once, few, many), or a class if it is expanded.

>TRBV19|.|.|TRBJ1-1
CATAPYQGIGTEAFF
TGTGCCACCGCCCCCTACCAAGGGATTGGCACTGAAGCTTTCTTT
>TRBV19|many|.|TRBJ1-5
CASSIGNSGNQPQHF
TGTGCCAGTAGTATAGGTAATTCGGGAAATCAGCCCCAGCATTTT
>TRBV24-1|many|TRBD2|TRBJ2-2
CATSDFPGLAGVPFTNTGELFF
TGTGCCACCAGTGATTTCCCAGGACTAGCGGGAGTCCCTTTCACGAACACCGGGGAGCTGTTTTTT
>TRBV7-2|.|.|TRBJ2-3
CASSLIVVDTQYF
TGTGCCAGCAGCTTAATCGTGGTAGATACGCAGTATTTT
>TRBV27|many|TRBD1|TRBJ1-2
CASSPYGTGDGYTF
TGTGCCAGCAGCCCCTACGGGACAGGGGATGGCTACACCTTC
>TRBV6-5|many|TRBD2|TRBJ2-7
CASSSIGLAGYYSYEQYF
TGTGCCAGCAGTTCCATTGGACTAGCGGGTTACTATTCCTACGAGCAGTACTTC
>TRBV11-3|.|.|TRBJ1-1
CASSLGTVESYEAFF
TGTGCCAGCAGCTTAGGGACAGTGGAATCTTATGAAGCTTTCTTT
>TRBV2|many|.|TRBJ2-5
CASRVGVLQETQYF
TGTGCCAGCAGAGTAGGGGTGCTCCAAGAGACCCAGTACTTC
>TRBV7-9|many|TRBD2|TRBJ2-5
CASSLQTSGRKETQYF
TGTGCCAGCAGCTTACAGACTAGCGGGAGGAAAGAGACCCAGTACTTC
>TRBV20-1|.|.|TRBJ1-5
CSAREWSYSNQPQHF
TGCAGTGCTAGAGAGTGGTCGTATAGCAATCAGCCCCAGCATTTT
>TRBV30|.|.|TRBJ1-6
CAWTPGANSPLHF
TGTGCCTGGACCCCAGGGGCAAATTCACCCCTCCACTTT
>TRBV30|.|.|TRBJ2-7
CAWSEGEYEQYF
TGTGCCTGGAGTGAGGGGGAATACGAGCAGTACTTC
>TRBV10-3|many|TRBD2|TRBJ2-4
CAISESHSASGKNIQYF
TGTGCCATCAGTGAGTCGCATTCGGCTAGCGGAAAAAACATTCAGTACTTC
>TRBV7-3|many|.|TRBJ2-5
CASSLRGWKGVTGPQETQYF
TGTGCCAGCAGCTTAAGGGGGTGGAAGGGGGTTACAGGGCCTCAAGAGACCCAGTACTTC
>TRBV30|many|.|TRBJ1-6
CAWREGWNSPLHF
TGTGCCTGGAGGGAAGGGTGGAATTCACCCCTCCACTTT
>TRBV7-8|.|.|TRBJ2-5
CASSLGASSQETQYF
TGTGCTAGCAGCTTAGGGGCTAGCTCGCAAGAGACCCAGTACTTC
>TRBV13|many|.|TRBJ1-1
CASNLGMSNTEAFF
TGTGCCAGCAATCTAGGCATGTCGAACACTGAAGCTTTCTTT
>TRBV9|.|.|TRBJ2-7
CASSVAMGSYEQYF
TGTGCCAGCAGCGTAGCTATGGGTTCCTACGAGCAGTACTTC
>TRBV28|many|.|TRBJ1-4
CASSLWSSSNEKLFF
TGTGCCAGCAGTTTATGGAGCAGTTCTAATGAAAAACTGTTTTTT
>TRBV4-2|.|.|TRBJ1-2
CASSQDADYGYTF
TGTGCCAGCAGCCAAGATGCGGACTATGGCTACACCTTC
>TRBV6-2/TRBV6-3|.|.|TRBJ2-7
CASSYLRYRPSYEQYF
TGTGCCAGCAGTTATCTTCGTTACAGACCATCCTACGAGCAGTACTTC
>TRBV7-2|many|.|TRBJ2-2
CANSRGVGELFF
TGTGCCAACTCAAGGGGAGTTGGGGAGCTGTTTTTT
>TRBV2|many|.|TRBJ2-7
CASSSFSYEQYF
TGTGCCAGCAGCTCCTTCTCCTACGAGCAGTACTTC
>TRBV12-3/TRBV12-4|many|.|TRBJ2-2
CASSQYTGELFF
TGTGCCAGCAGTCAATACACCGGGGAGCTGTTTTTT
>TRBV6-2/TRBV6-3|many|.|TRBJ2-7
CASTPGYSYEQYF
TGTGCCAGCACCCCGGGATACTCCTACGAGCAGTACTTC
>TRBV11-2|.|TRBD1|TRBJ2-5
CASSQGQYRQETQYF
TGTGCCAGCAGCCAGGGACAGTATCGGCAAGAGACCCAGTACTTC
>TRBV6-1|.|.|TRBJ1-1
CASSETLGTPMNTEAFF
TGTGCCAGCAGTGAAACACTCGGGACACCTATGAACACTGAAGCTTTCTTT
>TRBV6-1|.|TRBD1|TRBJ1-1
CASSAVRGRGEAFF
TGTGCCAGCAGTGCGGTCAGGGGGCGCGGTGAAGCTTTCTTT
>TRBV27|.|.|TRBJ2-7
CASALLSRSEQYF
TGTGCCAGCGCCTTATTATCCCGCTCCGAGCAGTACTTC
>TRBV10-3|many|.|TRBJ2-7
CATRNGLRSYEQYF
TGTGCCACCAGAAATGGGCTCCGCTCCTACGAGCAGTACTTC
>TRBV6-2/TRBV6-3|many|TRBD2|TRBJ2-7
CASSYLKREVHEQYF
TGTGCCAGCAGTTATCTGAAGCGGGAGGTTCACGAGCAGTACTTC
>TRBV18|many|.|TRBJ1-3
CASSPGHLTGNTIYF
TGTGCCAGCTCACCAGGTCATCTCACAGGAAACACCATATATTTT
>TRBV7-3|many|TRBD2|TRBJ2-7
CASSLTAGEIYEQYF
TGTGCCAGCAGCTTAACAGCGGGAGAGATCTACGAGCAGTACTTC